Listed here are 8 T cell receptor beta chains from one sample, sequenced in a study of blood T cell repertoires in COVID-19 (dated by TCRdb to between 2020 and 2021). To prepare the library, the immunoSEQ multiplex PCR assay was applied. TCRdb obtained this table from immuneACCESS and retained in-frame rearrangements with V and J assigned. These tables miss some clones; where compared with another copy, unresolved V genes account for less than half of the shortfall, and the remainder is unexplained. The sample includes 100,000 to 150,000 clones, with nearly 90% observed a single time. 3.5% to 4% of the sample belongs to the ten largest clones. Sequences were obtained from peripheral blood. The receptors were sampled from an older woman with COVID-19, enrolled during active disease.

The genes are TRBV12-3 or TRBV12-4 and TRBJ1-1; the D is unclear. The CDR3 consists of 13 residues. The ends were cut back, 4 bases at V and 8 bases at J, with 14 bases in the middle. As DNA, the CDR3 is TGTGCCAGCAGTTCGTCGGGAGCCAGGGAAGCTTTCTTT. As protein: CASSSSGAREAFF.

The genes are TRBV6-2 or TRBV6-3 and TRBJ2-5; D remains unclear. CDR3 length: 14 residues. V lost 0 bases and J lost 2, with 7 bases in between. CDR1 is MNHEY, CDR2 SVGEGT, per germline. This CDR3 is CASSYSRSQETQYF. As DNA, the CDR3 is TGTGCCAGCAGTTACTCGAGATCACAAGAGACCCAGTACTTC.

This clone was picked up a small number of times. The V call is TRBV5-1, the J call TRBJ1-4; a weak D match, TRBD1 (6 bases). The germline gives CDR1 SGHRS, CDR2 YFSETQ. This CDR3 spans 18 amino acids. V lost 3 bases, J lost 0 bases, and 18 bases lay in between. Here the CDR3 reads CASSSGSGVVATNEKLFF. The DNA of the CDR3 is TGCGCCAGCAGCTCCGGATCAGGGGTGGTTGCAACTAATGAAAAACTGTTTTTT.

This clone showed up just once. The DNA of the CDR3 is TGCGCCAGCAGCCCGACAGGGAATGAGCAGTTCTTC. It encodes CASSPTGNEQFF. V usage is TRBV4-1 and J usage is TRBJ2-1; 7 positions agree with TRBD1. From germline, CDR1 is MGHRA and CDR2 YSYEKL. V lost 4 bases and J lost 7; bases outside the gene matches: 1. This CDR3 has 12 amino acids.

The CDR3 is CASSQDMWEPRLSTHGYTF. DNA for the CDR3: TGTGCCAGCAGCCAAGATATGTGGGAGCCTCGACTCTCGACCCATGGCTACACCTTC. The chain couples TRBV14 to TRBJ1-2; D is unresolved. Germline V gene sequence: CDR1 SGHDN, CDR2 FVKESK. Trimming cost V 0 bases and J 6 bases, with 26 bases left between them. The CDR3 runs to 19 residues.

The chain has TRBV27 and TRBJ1-5, with 8 nucleotides matching TRBD1. The germline gives CDR1 MNHEY, CDR2 SMNVEV (reference sequence). With V trimmed by 5 bases and J by 5 bases, 17 bases remained unmatched. The length of the CDR3 is 18 residues. This CDR3 reads CASSPERTGPEGHQPQHF. The CDR3 DNA reads TGTGCCAGCAGTCCCGAACGGACAGGGCCTGAGGGTCATCAGCCCCAGCATTTT.

This clone was picked up one time. The chain employs TRBV5-6 and TRBJ1-2; D call uncertain. V dropped 7 bases and J dropped 2 bases, with 15 bases sitting between them. There are 14 residues in the CDR3. Germline assignment: CDR1 SGHDT and CDR2 YYEEEE. The CDR3 region has the DNA TGTGCCAGCTCGGAGGTAGCGGGGAACTATGGCTACACCTTC. Protein product: CASSEVAGNYGYTF.

V is TRBV19 and J is TRBJ1-4, with a possible D match to TRBD1 (6 bases). Germline V gene sequence: CDR1 LNHDA, CDR2 SQIVND (reference sequence). This CDR3 is built from 14 residues. Trimming shortened V by 7 bases and J by 7 bases, and 16 bases separated the two germline ends. The CDR3 bases are TGTGCCAGTAATAGAAACAGGGTCAGTGAAAAACTGTTTTTT. Translating it yields CASNRNRVSEKLFF.